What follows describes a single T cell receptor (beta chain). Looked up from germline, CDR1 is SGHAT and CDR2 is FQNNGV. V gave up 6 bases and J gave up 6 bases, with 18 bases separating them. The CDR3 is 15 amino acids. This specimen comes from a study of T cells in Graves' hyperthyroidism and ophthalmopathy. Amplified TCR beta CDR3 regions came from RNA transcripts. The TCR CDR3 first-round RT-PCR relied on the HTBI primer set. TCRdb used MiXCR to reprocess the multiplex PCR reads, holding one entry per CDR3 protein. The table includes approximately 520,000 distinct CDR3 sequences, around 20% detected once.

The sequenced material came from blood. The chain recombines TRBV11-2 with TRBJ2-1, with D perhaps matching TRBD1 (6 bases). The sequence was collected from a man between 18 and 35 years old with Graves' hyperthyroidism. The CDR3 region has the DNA TGTGCCAGCAGATCGCCTGGGGGACACCTCAATGAGCAGTTCTTC. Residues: CASRSPGGHLNEQFF.